A selection of T cell receptor beta chains follows, all from one sample in a study of Ad26.COV2.S vaccination and SARS-CoV-2 variants. Profiling relied on immunoSEQ multiplex PCR, and the TCRdb table lists in-frame clones only, not all of them. The sample has about 350,000 clones, about 87% seen once. This material consisted of peripheral blood, taken in a trial of Ad26.COV2.S vaccine versus placebo. All receptors come from a person aged 18-60 years who received the Ad26.COV2.S COVID-19 vaccine or a placebo. The CDR3 runs from the conserved cysteine through the conserved F or W. D genes are given only for firm matches. The size field is filled for only some rows; it gives once, few, many or a size class.

D | J | V | size | CDR3 | DNA
. | TRBJ1-1 | TRBV11-2 | . | CASSLDRGSLNTEAFF | TGTGCCAGCAGCTTAGATAGGGGCAGCCTGAACACTGAAGCTTTCTTT
TRBD1 | TRBJ1-2 | TRBV12-3/TRBV12-4 | . | CASTPGQTDGYTF | TGTGCCAGCACCCCGGGACAGACCGATGGCTACACCTTC
. | TRBJ1-1 | TRBV20-1 | . | CSARGPAGAFF | TGCAGTGCTAGAGGTCCGGCCGGAGCTTTCTTT
TRBD2 | TRBJ2-1 | TRBV5-1 | . | CASSLEGLAGGQNEQFF | TGCGCCAGCAGCTTGGAGGGACTAGCGGGGGGGCAAAATGAGCAGTTCTTC
TRBD1 | TRBJ2-7 | TRBV5-1 | . | CASSLDRGPTYEQYF | TGCGCCAGCAGCTTGGACAGGGGTCCTACCTACGAGCAGTACTTC
TRBD1 | TRBJ1-5 | TRBV7-8 | many | CASSLTGVKSNQPQHF | TGTGCCAGCAGCTTGACAGGGGTGAAAAGCAATCAGCCCCAGCATTTT
. | TRBJ2-7 | TRBV13 | . | CASSLDGGRLYEQYF | TGTGCCAGCAGCTTAGATGGGGGGCGCTTATACGAGCAGTACTTC
TRBD1 | TRBJ2-5 | TRBV7-2 | . | CASSPGTGFETQYF | TGTGCCAGCAGCCCAGGGACAGGGTTTGAGACCCAGTACTTC
. | TRBJ1-6 | TRBV6-5 | . | CASSYSVGPGSPLHF | TGTGCCAGCAGTTACTCAGTAGGACCCGGTTCACCCCTCCACTTT
. | TRBJ2-5 | TRBV6-5 | . | CASLTRGTQETQYF | TGTGCCAGCCTGACTCGGGGGACCCAAGAGACCCAGTACTTC
. | TRBJ2-3 | TRBV28 | . | CASFSGPSTDTQYF | TGTGCCAGCTTTAGCGGACCAAGCACAGATACGCAGTATTTT
. | TRBJ2-1 | TRBV19 | . | CASAQGREVEQFF | TGTGCCAGCGCCCAGGGAAGGGAGGTTGAGCAGTTCTTC
TRBD1 | TRBJ1-1 | TRBV4-1 | . | CASSDRGFVAFF | TGCGCCAGCTCCGACAGGGGATTTGTAGCTTTCTTT
TRBD1 | TRBJ1-1 | TRBV3-1/TRBV3-2 | . | CASSQARQGVRNTEAFF | TGTGCCAGCAGCCAAGCGCGACAGGGAGTGAGGAACACTGAAGCTTTCTTT